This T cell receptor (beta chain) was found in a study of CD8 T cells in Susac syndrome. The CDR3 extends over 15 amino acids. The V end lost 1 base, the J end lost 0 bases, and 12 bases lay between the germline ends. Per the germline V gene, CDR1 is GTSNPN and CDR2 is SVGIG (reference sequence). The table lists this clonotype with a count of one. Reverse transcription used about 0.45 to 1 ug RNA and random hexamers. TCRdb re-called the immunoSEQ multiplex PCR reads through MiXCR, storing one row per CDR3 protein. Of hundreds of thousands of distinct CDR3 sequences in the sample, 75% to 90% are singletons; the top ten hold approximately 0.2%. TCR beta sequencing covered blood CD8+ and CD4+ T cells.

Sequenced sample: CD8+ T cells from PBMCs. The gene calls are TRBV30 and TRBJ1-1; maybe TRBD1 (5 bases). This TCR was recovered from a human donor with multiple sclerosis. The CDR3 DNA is TGTGCCTGGAGTGGTGGGACGGGAATGAACACTGAAGCTTTCTTT. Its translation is CAWSGGTGMNTEAFF.